This record looks at one T cell receptor (beta chain) sequence and its context. What it recognizes is unknown. The sample comes from a study of OX40 agonist ivuxolimab in advanced cancers. Points from the study as a whole: On average, CD8+ T cells had more expanded clones than CD4+.

The repertoire was sequenced with immunoSEQ multiplex PCR; TCRdb's copy has only in-frame clones and lacks some. Among tens of thousands of clones listed, under 90% were seen once. Peripheral blood came from all dose cohorts at three timepoints. The material was CD4+ or CD8+ T cells sorted from blood, obtained in a trial of the OX40 agonist ivuxolimab. The origin of this receptor is an adult with an advanced solid tumor such as melanoma, head and neck, liver or kidney cancer.

CDR3 coding DNA: TGTGCCAGCAGCGTAATCCAAGGCAGGGGGCCAGATACGCAGTATTTT. Translating it yields CASSVIQGRGPDTQYF. The V call is TRBV9, the J call TRBJ2-3; 8 bases line up with TRBD1. Germline V gene sequence: CDR1 SGDLS, CDR2 YYNGEE. CDR3 size: 16 residues. V lost 1 base, J lost 4 bases, and 8 bases stayed unmatched.